What follows are 19 T cell receptor beta chains derived from one specimen sequenced in a study of blood T cell repertoires in COVID-19. Sequencing was performed with immunoSEQ multiplex PCR; in TCRdb, only in-frame clones are kept and a portion is missing. The data show approximately 74,000 clones, with around nine tenths seen just once and under 2% held by the top ten. The sequenced sample consisted of peripheral blood. The receptor source for this set is an elderly woman with active or convalescent COVID-19.

The rearrangement links TRBV10-1 to TRBJ2-5, with 9 bases that match TRBD1. This CDR3 comprises 14 residues. Germline V lookup: CDR1 WNHNN, CDR2 SYGVQD (reference sequence). The junction had 3 bases not matched to a gene; V was cut back by 3 bases and J by 4 bases. CDR3 in amino acids: CASSDPGQGETQYF. CDR3 DNA: TGCGCCAGCAGTGACCCGGGACAGGGAGAGACCCAGTACTTC.

This chain links TRBV19 with TRBJ1-1, with 8 bases fitting TRBD1. CDR1 is LNHDA, CDR2 SQIVND, per germline (reference sequence). V was pared by 4 bases and J by 8 bases, with 9 bases of the junction left unmatched. The CDR3 is 14 amino acids. The CDR3 is CASSNSGQGDEAFF. The CDR3 DNA reads as TGTGCCAGTAGTAACTCCGGACAGGGCGACGAAGCTTTCTTT.

This clone has just one count. V is TRBV11-3 and J is TRBJ2-3; D might be TRBD2 (5 bases). Germline V gene lookup returns CDR1 SGHNT and CDR2 YENEEA. The CDR3 covers 16 residues. Trimming removed 0 bases from V and 4 bases from J, with 14 bases in between. The CDR3: CASSLDPARRADTQYF. DNA of the CDR3: TGTGCCAGCAGCTTAGATCCGGCCAGGCGGGCAGATACGCAGTATTTT. The full variable domain, in which reference TRBV11-3 and TRBJ2-3 provide the parts outside the CDR3, is EAGVVQSPRYKIIEKKQPVAFWCNPISGHNTLYWYLQNLGQGPELLIRYENEEAVDDSQLPKDRFSAERLKGVDSTLKIQPAELGDSAVYLCASSLDPARRADTQYFGPGTRLTVL.

J is TRBJ2-1 and V is TRBV2; D gene ambiguous. This CDR3 has 15 residues. V lost 5 bases and J lost 0, with 11 bases in between. Germline values: CDR1 SNHLY, CDR2 FYNNEI. CDR3 bases: TGTGCCAGCAGTCGCGCACCGAGCTCCTACAATGAGCAGTTCTTC. Its translation is CASSRAPSSYNEQFF.

This clone showed up just a few times. This chain uses TRBV2 with TRBJ1-1, with TRBD1 as a possible D gene (5 bases). The CDR3 sequence is 13 residues long. The germline V gene has CDR1 SNHLY and CDR2 FYNNEI. V was cut by 6 bases and J by 2 bases, with 10 bases left in between. CDR3 region: CASRTVINTEAFF. For the CDR3, the DNA is TGTGCCAGCAGGACAGTAATCAACACTGAAGCTTTCTTT.

The chain links TRBV7-8 to TRBJ1-5; no firm D call. The germline V and J ends were trimmed by 0 bases and 2 bases, with 20 bases remaining between them. Germline values: CDR1 SGHVS, CDR2 FQNEAQ. The CDR3 extends over 19 amino acids. In DNA form, the CDR3 reads TGTGCCAGCAGCTTAGCGCTAGGAGTAGGCCACGGGGGCAATCAGCCCCAGCATTTT. It specifies CASSLALGVGHGGNQPQHF. The variable domain in full, completed from reference TRBV7-8 and TRBJ1-5, reads GAGVSQSPRYKVAKRGQDVALRCDPISGHVSLFWYQQALGQGPEFLTYFQNEAQLDKSGLPSDRFFAERPEGSVSTLKIQRTQQEDSAVYLCASSLALGVGHGGNQPQHFGDGTRLSIL.

The chain combines TRBV4-1 with TRBJ2-1; 10 positions match TRBD2. Germline lookup yields CDR1 MGHRA and CDR2 YSYEKL. Losses at the gene ends were 4 bases for V and 8 bases for J; bases not matched to a gene: 8. The CDR3 covers 15 residues. CDR3 in DNA: TGCGCCAGCAGCCCCGGGACTAGCGTGTTCGATGAGCAGTTCTTC. Residues: CASSPGTSVFDEQFF.

This chain connects TRBV9 to TRBJ2-1, with TRBD2 identical over 7 bases. This CDR3 is 12 amino acids long. In germline, CDR1 is SGDLS, CDR2 YYNGEE. J was trimmed by 9 bases and V by 0 bases; bases with no gene match: 0. The chain's CDR3 is CASSVGGSEQFF. CDR3 nucleotide sequence: TGTGCCAGCAGCGTAGGCGGGAGTGAGCAGTTCTTC.

The chain is built from TRBV5-1 and TRBJ1-2, with D possibly being TRBD1 (5 bases). This CDR3 has 14 amino acids. The germline CDR1 and CDR2 sequences are SGHRS and YFSETQ. Trimming removed 4 bases at V and 2 bases at J, with 12 bases between. The CDR3 reads CASSPTTENYGYTF. The CDR3 coding sequence is TGCGCCAGCAGCCCTACGACAGAGAACTATGGCTACACCTTC.

The CDR3 protein is CASSPQGTGETQYF. The DNA for the CDR3 is TGTGCCAGCAGCCCACAGGGGACGGGGGAGACCCAGTACTTC. The chain couples TRBV5-4 to TRBJ2-5; TRBD1 matches 7 bases. V lost 4 bases, J lost 5 bases, and 8 bases stayed unmatched. The CDR3 is 14 amino acids. Germline assignment: CDR1 SGHNT and CDR2 YYREEE (reference sequence).

This clone occurred a few times. This chain links TRBV7-9 with TRBJ2-7, with D maybe TRBD1 (6 bases). This CDR3 spans 12 amino acids. The germline CDR1 and CDR2 sequences are SEHNR and FQNEAQ (reference sequence). V shed 4 bases and J shed 4 bases, with 8 bases lying between them. CDR3 coding DNA: TGTGCCAGCAGCTCAGGGGTGTACGAGCAGTACTTC. Translation gives CASSSGVYEQYF.

The chain couples TRBV4-3 to TRBJ1-1; a possible D gene is TRBD1 (5 bases). Germline assignment: CDR1 LGHNA and CDR2 YSLEER. This CDR3 is 15 amino acids long. V was pared by 0 bases and J by 5 bases, with 13 bases between. In DNA, the CDR3 is TGCGCCAGCAGCCAAGAAGCATCCCGGGGGACTGAAGCTTTCTTT. Translation gives CASSQEASRGTEAFF.

The chain carries TRBV6-5 and TRBJ1-2; 7 nucleotides agree with TRBD1. This CDR3 region has 14 residues. J was trimmed by 6 bases and V by 7 bases; bases with no gene match: 11. Per germline, CDR1 MNHEY and CDR2 SVGAGI. CDR3 sequence reads: CASNPTDRANGYTF. CDR3 nucleotides: TGTGCCAGCAACCCAACCGACAGGGCTAATGGCTACACCTTC.

Details on this clone: Compared with germline, one end of the junction differs, possibly owing to a read error. The chain is built from TRBV9 and TRBJ2-2; D is ambiguous. Germline CDR1 is SGDLS and CDR2 is YYNGEE. This CDR3 contains 14 residues. The CDR3 spells CASSGQRNAGELFF. DNA for the CDR3: TGTGCCAGCAGCGGGCAGAGGAACGCCGGGGAGCTGTTTTTT.

The chain combines TRBV24-1 with TRBJ2-3, with 11 bases aligning to TRBD2. Per germline, CDR1 KGHDR and CDR2 SFDVKD. V lost 7 bases, J lost 2 bases, and 4 bases stayed unmatched. The CDR3 sequence is 15 residues long. The CDR3 loop reads CATSQLAGATDTQYF. CDR3 sequence (DNA): TGTGCCACCAGCCAACTAGCGGGAGCCACAGATACGCAGTATTTT.

The chain joins TRBV18 to TRBJ2-1; D might be TRBD2 (5 bases). Germline values: CDR1 KGHSH, CDR2 LQKENI. This CDR3 comprises 16 residues. The V end lost 4 bases, the J end lost 0 bases, and 13 bases lay between the germline ends. The CDR3 loop is CASSRWGVASYNEQFF. CDR3 sequence (DNA): TGTGCCAGCTCACGCTGGGGAGTAGCCTCCTACAATGAGCAGTTCTTC.

This chain connects TRBV19 to TRBJ2-7; perhaps TRBD1 as D (5 bases). Trimming removed 4 bases at V and 3 bases at J, with 7 bases between. Per the germline V gene, CDR1 is LNHDA and CDR2 is SQIVND (reference sequence). The CDR3 sequence is 12 residues long. CDR3 sequence reads: CASSKQGYEQYF. In nucleotides, the CDR3 is TGTGCCAGTAGTAAGCAGGGCTACGAGCAGTACTTC.

This rearrangement joins TRBV12-3 or TRBV12-4 to TRBJ1-2; 8 nucleotides align to TRBD1. This CDR3 comprises 13 residues. The ends lost 8 bases at V and 4 bases at J; junction bases unmatched: 6. The CDR3 DNA reads as TGTGCCAGCTTCCGGACAGGGCCCTATGGCTACACCTTC. This encodes CASFRTGPYGYTF.

This chain joins TRBV7-8 and TRBJ1-4; 7 bases align to TRBD1. Losses at the gene ends were 4 bases for V and 3 bases for J; bases not matched to a gene: 5. CDR3 length equals 15 residues. Looked up from germline, CDR1 is SGHVS and CDR2 is FQNEAQ. Here the CDR3 reads CASSSRQGPNEKLFF. The CDR3, as DNA: TGTGCCAGCAGCTCCCGACAGGGACCTAATGAAAAACTGTTTTTT.